The rows below give T cell receptor beta chains drawn from one sample of a study of shared clonotypes between healthy human individuals. Only in-frame clones appear in the TCRdb table, and some are missing; sequencing was by immunoSEQ multiplex PCR. The data hold 900,000 to 1,200,000 clones, with around 78% observed a single time. The sequenced material came from memory CD4+ T cells from PBMCs. The receptor set was obtained from a man between 18 and 35 years old in good health. Some clones in this sample may be carry-over from other donors' samples. CDR3s include the opening cysteine and the closing phenylalanine or tryptophan. A D gene is named only where the DNA matches it firmly. A clone size is listed for some rows: how often the clone was seen (once, few, many), or a class if it is expanded.

TRBJ2-2,many,NA,TRBV28,TGTGCCAGCAGTCAACAACCGGGGGCCGGGGAGCTGTTTTTT,CASSQQPGAGELFF
TRBJ1-2,NA,TRBD1,TRBV7-4,TGTGCCAGCAGCCCACGGGGACAGACCTATGGCTACACCTTC,CASSPRGQTYGYTF
TRBJ2-2,NA,TRBD2,TRBV4-1,TGCGCCAGCAGCCTCGCTAGCGGGGTAACCGGGGAGCTGTTTTTT,CASSLASGVTGELFF
TRBJ2-1,NA,TRBD2,TRBV5-1,TGCGCCAGCAGCTTAGGTGGGAGGGCCGACGATGAGCAGTTCTTC,CASSLGGRADDEQFF
TRBJ1-2,few,NA,TRBV7-9,TGTGCCAGCAGCTTAGATCGACGCGGCTACACCTTC,CASSLDRRGYTF
TRBJ1-2,NA,TRBD1,TRBV27,TGTGCCAGCAGTTTGTTCGGGACAGCACTCTTAAACTATGGCTACACCTTC,CASSLFGTALLNYGYTF
TRBJ2-2,NA,TRBD2,TRBV19,TGTGCCAGTGCTGCAACCGGGAGGTATTCCGGGGAGCTGTTTTTT,CASAATGRYSGELFF
TRBJ1-1,NA,NA,TRBV10-2,TGCGCCTGCTCCGGGGGAACAGCGAACACTGAAGCTTTCTTT,CACSGGTANTEAFF
TRBJ1-1,NA,TRBD1,TRBV2,TGTGCCAGCAGTGAAGCAGGGGGCGAAGCTTTCTTT,CASSEAGGEAFF
TRBJ1-5,NA,NA,TRBV11-2,TGTGCCAGCAGCCAGGACAGTTTAAATCAGCCCCAGCATTTT,CASSQDSLNQPQHF
TRBJ2-7,NA,NA,TRBV4-2,TGTGCCAGCAGCCAAGGACCAGCCTACGAGCAGTACTTC,CASSQGPAYEQYF
TRBJ2-7,NA,NA,TRBV5-6,TGTGCCAGCACCGCTTGGAGTTTCGGAGGCCCGAGCTCCTACGAGCAGTACTTC,CASTAWSFGGPSSYEQYF
TRBJ1-1,NA,NA,TRBV18,TGTGCCAGCTCACCGTGGCAGGCGAACACTGAAGCTTTCTTT,CASSPWQANTEAFF
TRBJ2-7,NA,NA,TRBV4-2,TGTGCCAGCAGCCAAGATCGGGCTAGCGCCCAAAGCTCCTACGAGCAGTACTTC,CASSQDRASAQSSYEQYF
TRBJ1-2,NA,NA,TRBV30,TGTGCCTGGAGTCCCCAAAGGGGAGGTGGCTACACCTTC,CAWSPQRGGGYTF
TRBJ1-1,NA,NA,TRBV28,TGTGCCAGCAGTTTAGGGCCGGGAATGGCTGAAGCTTTCTTT,CASSLGPGMAEAFF
TRBJ1-3,few,TRBD1,TRBV5-5,TGTGCCAGCAGCCGGGACAGCCTTCAGAACACCATATATTTT,CASSRDSLQNTIYF
TRBJ1-2,NA,NA,TRBV30,TGTGCCTGGAGTGTAACGGGTGGCTATGGCTACACCTTC,CAWSVTGGYGYTF
TRBJ2-1,once,TRBD2,TRBV5-1,TGCGCCAGCAGCGCCGGACTAGCGGGAGGGCCCAGTGAGCAGTTCTTC,CASSAGLAGGPSEQFF
TRBJ1-5,NA,NA,TRBV30,TGTGCCTTCAACCGGGAGCTTAATCAGCCCCAGCATTTT,CAFNRELNQPQHF
TRBJ1-4,few,TRBD1,TRBV27,TGTGCCAGCAGTTTCGCAGGGGGCTCAACTAATGAAAAACTGTTTTTT,CASSFAGGSTNEKLFF
TRBJ1-5,NA,TRBD1,TRBV5-1,TGCGCCAGCAGCCCGGAAGGACAGGGTCATCAGCCCCAGCATTTT,CASSPEGQGHQPQHF
TRBJ2-3,NA,TRBD2,TRBV7-2,TGTGCCAGCAGCGTCCGACTAGCGGGGGCCACAGATACGCAGTATTTT,CASSVRLAGATDTQYF
TRBJ2-7,NA,NA,TRBV28,TGTGCCAGCAGTTTACTTGGAGGGGACGCAACCTACGAGCAGTACTTC,CASSLLGGDATYEQYF
TRBJ1-6,NA,NA,TRBV25-1,TGTGCCAGCAGTGAATATAGCGACAGTACACCCCTCCACTTT,CASSEYSDSTPLHF
TRBJ2-7,NA,TRBD2,TRBV5-1,TGCGCCAGCAGCTTGGCCCCGGGGACTAGCGGGAGGTACGAGCAGTACTTC,CASSLAPGTSGRYEQYF
TRBJ1-4,NA,TRBD1,TRBV9,TGTGCCAGCAGCGTACGGGACAGGGGGAGGGAAAAACTGTTTTTT,CASSVRDRGREKLFF
TRBJ1-2,NA,NA,TRBV5-1,TGCGCCAGCAGCTTGGCTATGGGAGGGATCTATGGCTACACCTTC,CASSLAMGGIYGYTF
TRBJ1-1,few,NA,TRBV15,TGTGCCACCAGCAGAGATCAAACAGGCCTAGAAGCTTTCTTT,CATSRDQTGLEAFF
TRBJ2-1,once,TRBD1,TRBV5-1,TGCGCCAGCGACAAGGGACAGCCGAGCTCCTACAATGAGCAGTTCTTC,CASDKGQPSSYNEQFF
TRBJ2-1,NA,TRBD2,TRBV29-1,TGCAGCGTTTCTCGGACTAGCGGGACCTACAATGAGCAGTTCTTC,CSVSRTSGTYNEQFF
TRBJ2-1,NA,NA,TRBV7-2,TGTGCCAGCAGTCCATTACAGAACTCTGAGCAGTTCTTC,CASSPLQNSEQFF